These 32 T cell receptor beta chains were all obtained from the same sample, sequenced in a study of OX40 agonist ivuxolimab in advanced cancers. Profiling relied on immunoSEQ multiplex PCR, and the TCRdb table lists in-frame clones only, not all of them. This sample has under 50,000 clones, with 60% to 80% found just once. The sample consisted of CD4+ or CD8+ T cells sorted from blood, taken in a trial of the OX40 agonist ivuxolimab. The receptors were sampled from an adult with an advanced solid tumor such as melanoma, head and neck, liver or kidney cancer.

The rearrangement joins TRBV29-1 to TRBJ2-1, with D possibly TRBD1 on 7 matching bases. The CDR3 loop spans 13 amino acids. Germline assignment: CDR1 SQVTM and CDR2 ANQGSEA. Deletions cut 0 bases from V and 9 bases from J, with 12 bases between. The CDR3 sequence: CSVEEGGGSEQFF. The CDR3 DNA is TGCAGCGTTGAAGAAGGAGGGGGCAGTGAGCAGTTCTTC.

The chain recombines TRBV30 with TRBJ1-5, with 7 positions matching TRBD1. The CDR3 sequence is 15 residues long. Germline-derived CDR1 and CDR2 are GTSNPN and SVGIG (reference sequence). V lost 0 bases, J lost 4 bases, and 6 bases stayed unmatched. DNA of the CDR3: TGTGCCTGGAGTGTAAAGGACAGGTTAAATCAGCCCCAGCATTTT. Amino acids: CAWSVKDRLNQPQHF. Full variable domain (missing parts from reference TRBV30 and TRBJ1-5): SQTIHQWPATLVQPVGSPLSLECTVEGTSNPNLYWYRQAAGRGLQLLFYSVGIGQISSEVPQNLSASRPQDRQFILSSKKLLLSDSGFYLCAWSVKDRLNQPQHFGDGTRLSIL.

The chain carries TRBV27 and TRBJ2-7; TRBD2 aligns across 12 bases. Germline CDR1 MNHEY, CDR2 SMNVEV (reference sequence). The CDR3 is 17 residues long. The V gene end was trimmed by 6 bases and the J gene end by 3 bases; junction bases not matched to a gene: 12. Written as DNA, the CDR3 is TGTGCCAGCAGCCAGACCCTTCGGACTAGCGGGATCTACGAGCAGTACTTC. As protein: CASSQTLRTSGIYEQYF.

The chain links TRBV5-1 to TRBJ2-2; D ambiguous. CDR3 length: 12 amino acids. V gave up 5 bases and J gave up 4 bases, with 6 bases separating them. The germline V gene has CDR1 SGHRS and CDR2 YFSETQ. The DNA of the CDR3 is TGCGCCAGCAGGGGCGGCACCGGGGAGCTGTTTTTT. Protein product: CASRGGTGELFF.

The chain recombines TRBV7-2 with TRBJ2-5; 13 bases fit TRBD2. The DNA end lines up better with TRBJ2-7; the J call may be wrong. This CDR3 has 16 residues. Germline values: CDR1 SGHTA, CDR2 FQGNSA. In nucleotides, the CDR3 is TGTGCCAGCAGCCTAAGGACTAGCGGGAGAGGGTACGAGCAGTACTTC. Translated, it gives CASSLRTSGRGYEQYF.

The gene calls are TRBV27 and TRBJ1-1; TRBD1 might be the D (5 bases). CDR3 length equals 16 residues. Germline CDR1 is MNHEY and CDR2 is SMNVEV (reference sequence). The ends were cut back, 7 bases at V and 0 bases at J, with 18 bases in the middle. This chain's CDR3 is CASNRAGGGMNTEAFF. The CDR3 region has the DNA TGTGCCAGCAACCGAGCGGGCGGGGGGATGAACACTGAAGCTTTCTTT.

The rearrangement joins TRBV19 to TRBJ1-2; no reliable D call. Germline loops: CDR1 LNHDA, CDR2 SQIVND (reference sequence). V was shortened by 7 bases and J by 2 bases, with 14 bases between the two germline ends. The CDR3 runs 14 residues. CDR3 region: CASIGIGENYGYTF. CDR3 nucleotide sequence: TGTGCCAGTATCGGGATCGGGGAGAACTATGGCTACACCTTC.

The J gene is TRBJ2-1, the V gene TRBV5-1; tentative D call: TRBD2 (6 bases). V dropped 5 bases and J dropped 0 bases, with 15 bases sitting between them. This CDR3 contains 16 residues. Germline V gene lookup returns CDR1 SGHRS and CDR2 YFSETQ. In DNA, the CDR3 is TGCGCCAGCAGTCGGTCTAGCGCTAGCTCCTACAATGAGCAGTTCTTC. It specifies CASSRSSASSYNEQFF. The full variable domain, completed using reference TRBV5-1 and TRBJ2-1, is KAGVTQTPRYLIKTRGQQVTLSCSPISGHRSVSWYQQTPGQGLQFLFEYFSETQRNKGNFPGRFSGRQFSNSRSEMNVSTLELGDSALYLCASSRSSASSYNEQFFGPGTRLTVL.

The chain combines TRBV9 with TRBJ1-4; 9 nucleotides agree with TRBD1. The V segment lost 4 bases and the J segment 8 bases; nucleotides outside the gene matches: 18. The CDR3 length is 18 residues. CDR1 is SGDLS, CDR2 YYNGEE, per germline. Written as DNA, the CDR3 is TGTGCCAGCAGCCCTCGACCGGGACAGGGAGGTTTTAGGGAAAAACTGTTTTTT. It specifies CASSPRPGQGGFREKLFF. The full variable domain, completed using reference TRBV9 and TRBJ1-4, is DSGVTQTPKHLITATGQRVTLRCSPRSGDLSVYWYQQSLDQGLQFLIQYYNGEERAKGNILERFSAQQFPDLHSELNLSSLELGDSALYFCASSPRPGQGGFREKLFFGSGTQLSVL.

The chain couples TRBV2 to TRBJ1-2; 8 nucleotides line up with TRBD1. This CDR3 comprises 14 residues. Trimming removed 6 bases from V and 3 bases from J; junction bases left unmatched: 6. CDR1 and CDR2 from the germline V gene are SNHLY and FYNNEI. CDR3 DNA: TGTGCCAGCAGCGCCGGGGGACAGGACTATGGCTACACCTTC. This sequence encodes CASSAGGQDYGYTF.

In its sample, this clone was seen a few times. This rearrangement joins TRBV29-1 to TRBJ1-2, with TRBD1 as a possible D gene (5 bases). Germline assignment: CDR1 SQVTM and CDR2 ANQGSEA. Trimming cost V 5 bases and J 1 base, with 14 bases left between them. This CDR3 comprises 14 residues. The CDR3 region is CSVITGRLNYGYTF. In DNA, the CDR3 is TGCAGCGTTATAACAGGCCGCCTTAACTATGGCTACACCTTC.

The chain joins TRBV9 to TRBJ1-4, with D hard to call. Germline V gene sequence: CDR1 SGDLS, CDR2 YYNGEE. The CDR3 consists of 16 residues. Trimming stripped 0 bases from V and 1 base from J, with 10 bases between. CDR3 loop: CASSVGAVGTNEKLFF. For the CDR3, the DNA is TGTGCCAGCAGCGTAGGGGCAGTGGGAACTAATGAAAAACTGTTTTTT.

The rearrangement uses TRBV15 and TRBJ1-5; D remains ambiguous. V was pared by 5 bases and J by 7 bases, with 12 bases between. Germline lookup yields CDR1 LNHNV and CDR2 YYDKDF (reference sequence). The CDR3 sequence is 13 residues long. This chain's CDR3 is CATSPDVSQPQHF. As DNA, the CDR3 is TGTGCCACCAGCCCGGACGTGAGCCAGCCCCAGCATTTT.

The rearrangement joins TRBV25-1 to TRBJ2-7; D possibly corresponds to TRBD2 (6 bases). The length of the CDR3 is 12 residues. CDR1 and CDR2 from the germline V gene are MGHDK and SYGVNS. V was cut by 4 bases and J by 3 bases, with 7 bases left in between. For the CDR3, the DNA is TGTGCCAGCAGTGCCGGGGGCTACGAGCAGTACTTC. The encoded protein is CASSAGGYEQYF.

The rearrangement uses TRBV5-4 and TRBJ2-2, with TRBD2 matching over 13 bases. Germline CDR1 and CDR2: SGHNT and YYREEE (reference sequence). CDR3 length: 15 residues. V lost 4 bases, J lost 6 bases, and 3 bases stayed unmatched. CDR3: CASSPGLAGAGELFF. Here the CDR3 DNA reads TGTGCCAGCAGCCCCGGACTAGCGGGAGCCGGGGAGCTGTTTTTT.

The chain recombines TRBV5-1 with TRBJ2-3, with D perhaps matching TRBD1 (6 bases). The CDR3 totals 18 residues. V shed 0 bases and J shed 5 bases, with 22 bases lying between them. Per germline, CDR1 SGHRS and CDR2 YFSETQ. CDR3 DNA sequence: TGCGCCAGCAGCTTGGAGGGCAGGGGCTCTTTACGCGGAGATACGCAGTATTTT. It translates to CASSLEGRGSLRGDTQYF.

This chain uses TRBV6-1 with TRBJ2-1; the D is unclear. Looked up from germline, CDR1 is MNHNS and CDR2 is SASEGT. Between the trimmed V and J ends, which lost 0 bases and 3 bases, there was a span of 15 bases. There are 17 residues in the CDR3. The CDR3 spells CASSEAGTDVGYNEQFF. The CDR3 DNA is TGTGCCAGCAGTGAAGCTGGTACTGACGTGGGCTACAATGAGCAGTTCTTC.

The rearrangement uses TRBV13 and TRBJ2-3, with TRBD2 identical over 9 bases. The V segment lost 2 bases and the J segment 4 bases; nucleotides outside the gene matches: 7. Germline values: CDR1 PRHDT, CDR2 FYEKMQ (reference sequence). The CDR3 length is 16 residues. For the CDR3, the DNA is TGTGCCAGCAGCTTAAGAGCGGGAGGCGGGTCAGATACGCAGTATTTT. Translation gives CASSLRAGGGSDTQYF.

The chain couples TRBV18 to TRBJ2-1; 7 bases align to TRBD1. Germline lookup yields CDR1 KGHSH and CDR2 LQKENI. The V gene end was trimmed by 2 bases and the J gene end by 4 bases; junction bases not matched to a gene: 2. The CDR3 contains 14 residues. The CDR3 DNA sequence: TGTGCCAGCTCACCAGGCAGGGGGTACAATGAGCAGTTCTTC. Amino acids: CASSPGRGYNEQFF.

The CDR3 reads CASSPDRFFETQYF. CDR3 nucleotide sequence: TGTGCCAGCAGTCCTGACAGGTTTTTTGAGACCCAGTACTTC. The chain uses TRBV5-7 and TRBJ2-5; D is perhaps TRBD1 (6 bases). TRBV5-7 is an open reading frame whose function is uncertain. Between the trimmed V and J ends, which lost 5 bases and 5 bases, there was a span of 16 bases. The CDR3 runs to 14 residues.

V is TRBV5-4 and J is TRBJ1-6; perhaps TRBD1 as D (6 bases). Germline-derived CDR1 and CDR2 are SGHNT and YYREEE (reference sequence). The CDR3 covers 13 residues. V lost 4 bases and J lost 5, with 7 bases in between. The CDR3 reads CASSRDNNSPLHF. DNA for the CDR3: TGTGCCAGCAGCAGGGACAATAATTCACCCCTCCACTTT. The full variable domain, its missing parts supplied by reference TRBV5-4 and TRBJ1-6, is ETGVTQSPTHLIKTRGQQVTLRCSSQSGHNTVSWYQQALGQGPQFIFQYYREEENGRGNFPPRFSGLQFPNYSSELNVNALELDDSALYLCASSRDNNSPLHFGNGTRLTVT.

This chain links TRBV14 with TRBJ1-2, with 8 bases that match TRBD1. Germline V gives CDR1 SGHDN, CDR2 FVKESK. V was clipped by 0 bases and J by 4 bases; unmatched bases: 4. The CDR3 is made up of 15 amino acids. The CDR3 DNA is TGTGCCAGCAGCCAAGACAGGGGGCCGCTCTATGGCTACACCTTC. Translating gives CASSQDRGPLYGYTF.

V usage is TRBV19 and J usage is TRBJ2-7; the D gene is possibly TRBD1 (5 bases). The CDR3 totals 14 residues. V was trimmed by 3 bases and J by 4 bases, leaving 13 bases between them. The V gene's germline CDR1 is LNHDA and CDR2 SQIVND (reference sequence). The CDR3 DNA follows: TGTGCCAGTAGTATTTGGGGCAGGGCTTACGAGCAGTACTTC. Its translation is CASSIWGRAYEQYF.

The rearrangement uses TRBV20-1 and TRBJ1-1, with a weak D call TRBD1 (5 bases). The germline V and J ends were trimmed by 6 bases and 10 bases, with 15 bases remaining between them. Germline CDR1 is DFQATT and CDR2 is SNEGSKA (reference sequence). This CDR3 has 11 residues. As DNA, the CDR3 is TGCAGTGCCTTGAGGGCCGGGACAGCTTTCTTT. Translating gives CSALRAGTAFF.

The chain employs TRBV28 and TRBJ1-2; tentative D call: TRBD1 (6 bases). The ends were cut back, 7 bases at V and 2 bases at J, with 20 bases in the middle. In germline, CDR1 is MDHEN, CDR2 SYDVKM. The CDR3 spans 16 residues. The CDR3 sequence: CASTFSWDTPNYGYTF. The DNA for the CDR3 is TGTGCCAGCACCTTCTCCTGGGACACCCCCAACTATGGCTACACCTTC.

CDR3 sequence: CASSQVYGPGGFDYGYTF. CDR3 in DNA: TGCGCCAGCAGCCAAGTTTACGGACCTGGGGGCTTCGACTATGGCTACACCTTC. The genes are TRBV4-3 and TRBJ1-2; D possibly corresponds to TRBD1 (6 bases). Germline V CDR1 and CDR2: LGHNA, YSLEER. This CDR3 contains 18 residues. V lost 1 base and J 3 bases, leaving 21 bases between the germline ends.

This clone was seen a single time. V usage is TRBV2 and J usage is TRBJ2-1; 7 bases agree with TRBD2. The CDR3 is made up of 15 amino acids. The V gene's germline CDR1 is SNHLY and CDR2 FYNNEI. J lost 1 base, V lost 5 bases, and 5 bases had no gene match. The CDR3 loop reads CASSPLAVSYNEQFF. The CDR3 DNA sequence: TGTGCCAGCAGTCCCCTAGCGGTGTCCTACAATGAGCAGTTCTTC. The variable domain in full, completed from reference TRBV2 and TRBJ2-1, reads EPEVTQTPSHQVTQMGQEVILRCVPISNHLYFYWYRQILGQKVEFLVSFYNNEISEKSEIFDDQFSVERPDGSNFTLKIRSTKLEDSAMYFCASSPLAVSYNEQFFGPGTRLTVL.

The chain combines TRBV29-1 with TRBJ1-2; D might be TRBD1 (5 bases). CDR1 and CDR2 (germline): SQVTM, ANQGSEA. The CDR3 loop spans 12 amino acids. Deletions cut 5 bases from V and 1 base from J, with 8 bases between. The CDR3 spells CSVRQGNYGYTF. As DNA, the CDR3 is TGCAGCGTTCGTCAGGGTAACTATGGCTACACCTTC. The full variable domain, in which reference TRBV29-1 and TRBJ1-2 provide the parts outside the CDR3, is SAVISQKPSRDICQRGTSLTIQCQVDSQVTMMFWYRQQPGQSLTLIATANQGSEATYESGFVIDKFPISRPNLTFSTLTVSNMSPEDSSIYLCSVRQGNYGYTFGSGTRLTVV.

The chain links TRBV5-6 to TRBJ1-2; 10 bases match TRBD1. This CDR3 contains 13 residues. Germline V gives CDR1 SGHDT, CDR2 YYEEEE. J lost 6 bases, V lost 5 bases, and 4 bases had no gene match. DNA of the CDR3: TGTGCCAGCAGAAGGACAGGGGGGAATGGCTACACCTTC. Translating it yields CASRRTGGNGYTF. Filled out from reference TRBV5-6 and TRBJ1-2, the complete variable domain reads DAGVTQSPTHLIKTRGQQVTLRCSPKSGHDTVSWYQQALGQGPQFIFQYYEEEERQRGNFPDRFSGHQFPNYSSELNVNALLLGDSALYLCASRRTGGNGYTFGSGTRLTVV.

J is TRBJ2-3 and V is TRBV5-6; D is undetermined. CDR1 SGHDT and CDR2 YYEEEE come from the germline V gene. V gave up 1 base and J gave up 0 bases, with 9 bases separating them. The CDR3 totals 15 residues. CDR3 DNA sequence: TGTGCCAGCAGCTTGAACGGGCGAAGCACAGATACGCAGTATTTT. The encoded protein is CASSLNGRSTDTQYF.

The CDR3 here is CASSRDVGRGWEQFF. In DNA, the CDR3 is TGTGCCAGCAGCCGCGATGTCGGGAGAGGATGGGAGCAGTTCTTC. This chain uses TRBV7-6 with TRBJ2-1; the D gene is possibly TRBD2 (6 bases). This CDR3 contains 15 residues. Between the trimmed V and J ends, which lost 5 bases and 10 bases, there was a span of 21 bases. Germline V gene data show CDR1 as SGHVS and CDR2 as FNYEAQ.

CDR3 amino acids: CASSMGRTYGYTF. CDR3 sequence (DNA): TGTGCCAGTAGTATGGGGAGGACCTATGGCTACACCTTC. This chain joins TRBV19 and TRBJ1-2; D unclear. V dropped 3 bases and J dropped 4 bases, with 9 bases sitting between them. There are 13 residues in the CDR3. Germline V gives CDR1 LNHDA, CDR2 SQIVND (reference sequence).